This T cell receptor beta chain emerged from a study of Graves' ophthalmopathy and Graves' hyperthyroidism. Study context: Peripheral blood sampling occurred at initial diagnosis, before any treatment.

This CDR3 is built from 16 residues. CDR1 and CDR2 (germline): MNHNS, SASEGT. Between the trimmed V and J ends, which lost 6 bases and 1 base, there was a span of 18 bases. Eligible hyperthyroidism cases comprised new diagnoses of under 2 months' duration in individuals aged 18 to 65. As diagnostic evidence, clinical symptoms, serum thyroxine, TRAb, thyroid ultrasound and orbital computed tomography were relied upon. The PBMC fraction was derived from over 9 ml of fresh peripheral blood. The TCR beta CDR3 regions underwent amplification from RNA transcripts. Investigators did first-round RT-PCR with HTBI primers, then second-round multiplex PCR. TCRdb used MiXCR to reprocess the multiplex PCR reads, holding one entry per CDR3 protein. Seen here are 620,000 or so distinct CDR3 sequences, around a fifth observed once, and the top ten hold around 6.5%. This clonotype was found many times.

The rearrangement joins TRBV6-1 to TRBJ2-5, with D possibly called TRBD1 or TRBD2 (7 bases each). Sequenced sample: peripheral blood. This clonotype was obtained from a young woman with stable Graves' hyperthyroidism. Some clones in this sample may be carry-over from other donors' samples. The CDR3 is CASSGRQGGGQETQYF. Written as DNA, the CDR3 is TGTGCCAGCAGCGGCAGACAGGGAGGGGGCCAAGAGACCCAGTACTTC.